This T cell receptor (beta chain) is drawn from a study of CD8+CD57+ T cells in acquired aplastic anemia. Whole-study context: Across the sorted CD4+ and CD8+ cells, DNA amounts averaged approximately 3.1 ug. Study outcomes and limitations: Between patients and controls, approximately 29 CD8+ CDR3 sequences were found in common.

This clonotype was counted between two and nine times. As yet, its antigen is unknown. Patients sequenced had flow cytometry evidence of CD8+CD57+ cell expansion. No therapy was given to patients before blood sampling. CDR3 and TCR beta VDJ profiling relied on a genomic DNA template. TCRdb independently ran MiXCR on the reads; one entry per CDR3 protein. The profile shows roughly 500,000 distinct CDR3 sequences, over 25% of them singletons. V gave up 5 bases and J gave up 5 bases; unmatched junction bases: 2. This CDR3 region has 13 residues. Germline-derived CDR1 and CDR2 are SGHTA and FQGNSA. Sequencing was done on a sample of sorted CD4+, CD8+, or CD8+CD57+ T cells (not recorded which) from PBMCs. This receptor was identified in a human donor with aplastic anemia. The chain uses TRBV7-2 and TRBJ2-3, with 9 bases that match TRBD1. CDR3 DNA sequence: TGTGCCAGCAGCAGGACAGGGGTAGATACGCAGTATTTT. It yields the protein CASSRTGVDTQYF. Based on the CDR3 plus reference TRBV7-2 and TRBJ2-3, the full variable domain is GAGVSQSPSNKVTEKGKDVELRCDPISGHTALYWYRQSLGQGLEFLIYFQGNSAPDKSGLPSDRFSAERTGGSVSTLTIQRTQQEDSAVYLCASSRTGVDTQYFGPGTRLTVL.